The present T cell receptor beta chain was sequenced within a study of metastatic and nonmetastatic thyroid tumors (TCRdb year 2020). At the level of the whole study: Repertoires from peripheral blood and from tumor or nodule tissue samples of malignant and benign thyroid patients were compared. What the study reported, not specific to this receptor: TCR beta diversity was reported as significantly higher in malignant tumors than in benign nodules, in both blood and tumor samples.

On this clone: The clone's antigen remains unknown. The sample holds no much larger clone one base away, and base qualities are not on file.

Receptors were amplified or captured by PCR. Reads for this sample came from an Illumina HiSeq 4000. The TCR beta-chain CDR3 region of each patient was profiled by high-throughput sequencing. The source study handled its data this way. Drawing on CDR3 differences between clinicopathological groups, the researchers built a classifier meant to tell apart patients with distant-metastatic papillary thyroid cancer. To measure repertoire diversity the researchers used the Shannon index, while the Morisita-Horn index served to gauge how similar the tumor and blood repertoires were. TCRdb's own reprocessing of the public reads used fastp at Q25 and MiXCR and kept productive beta chains. The V and J calls follow TCRdb's processing rather than the paper's. In all, the sample holds some 35,000 clones, and 35% of those were seen once. Jointly, the top ten make up over 20% of the sample. No treatment had been received by any patient before thyroid surgery. The study retrospectively analysed patient clinical samples collected from about 2012 to 2018 using T-cell receptor beta sequencing.

Material: tumor tissue. The sequence came from a female donor with papillary thyroid cancer or a benign thyroid nodule (not recorded which). Some clones in this sample may be carry-over from other donors' samples.

The nucleotide sequence reads TGTGCCAGCAGTACAGCTTTTAATCAGCCCCAGCATTTT. This is translated as CASSTAFNQPQHF. The sequence joins TRBV28 to TRBJ1-5, with the identity of the D gene unclear. The CDR3 runs 13 amino acids, cysteine and phenylalanine included. CDR3 DNA only is kept here, 39 bases in frame from base 1. Deletion took 5 bases off V and 4 bases off J, with a span of 9 bases between the germline ends. CDR1 MDHEN and CDR2 SYDVKM were looked up in the germline V gene.